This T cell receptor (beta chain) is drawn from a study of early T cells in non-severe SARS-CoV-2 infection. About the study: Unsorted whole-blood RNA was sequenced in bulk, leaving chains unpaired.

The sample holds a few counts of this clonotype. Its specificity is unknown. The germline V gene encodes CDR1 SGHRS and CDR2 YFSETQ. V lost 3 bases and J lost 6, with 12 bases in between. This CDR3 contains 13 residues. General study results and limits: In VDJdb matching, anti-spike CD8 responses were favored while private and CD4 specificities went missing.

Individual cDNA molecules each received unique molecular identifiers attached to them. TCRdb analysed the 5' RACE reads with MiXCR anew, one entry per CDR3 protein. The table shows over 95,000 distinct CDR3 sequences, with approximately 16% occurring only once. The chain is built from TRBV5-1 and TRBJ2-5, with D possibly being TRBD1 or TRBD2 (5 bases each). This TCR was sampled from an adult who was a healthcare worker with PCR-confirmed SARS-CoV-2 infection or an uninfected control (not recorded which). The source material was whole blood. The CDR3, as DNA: TGCGCCAGCAGCTATGGGGGTTTGAAGACCCAGTACTTC. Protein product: CASSYGGLKTQYF.